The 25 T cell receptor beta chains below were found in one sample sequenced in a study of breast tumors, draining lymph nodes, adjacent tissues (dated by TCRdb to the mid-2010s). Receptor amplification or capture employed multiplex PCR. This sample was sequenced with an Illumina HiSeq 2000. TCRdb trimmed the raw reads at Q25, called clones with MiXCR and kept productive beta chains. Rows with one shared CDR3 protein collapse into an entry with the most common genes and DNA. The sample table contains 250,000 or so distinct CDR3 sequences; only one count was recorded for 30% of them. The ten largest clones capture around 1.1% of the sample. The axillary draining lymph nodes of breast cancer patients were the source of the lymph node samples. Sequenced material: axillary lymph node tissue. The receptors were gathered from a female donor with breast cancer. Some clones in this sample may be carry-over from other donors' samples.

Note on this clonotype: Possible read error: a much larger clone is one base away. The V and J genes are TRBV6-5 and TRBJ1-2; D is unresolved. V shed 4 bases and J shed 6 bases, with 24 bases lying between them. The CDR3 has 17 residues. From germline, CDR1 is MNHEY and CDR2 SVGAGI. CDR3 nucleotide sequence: TGTGCCAGCAGTTCGGGTTATGGTTTGGCGCAACGGGATGGCTACACCTTC. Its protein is CASSSGYGLAQRDGYTF.

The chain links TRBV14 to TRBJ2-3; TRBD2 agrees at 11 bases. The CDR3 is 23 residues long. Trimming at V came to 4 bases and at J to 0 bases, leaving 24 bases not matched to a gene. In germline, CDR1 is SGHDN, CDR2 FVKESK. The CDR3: CASSLRQDRLLAGDLPSTDTQYF. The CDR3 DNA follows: TGTGCCAGCAGCCTCCGACAGGACCGCTTACTAGCGGGAGACCTCCCTAGCACAGATACGCAGTATTTT.

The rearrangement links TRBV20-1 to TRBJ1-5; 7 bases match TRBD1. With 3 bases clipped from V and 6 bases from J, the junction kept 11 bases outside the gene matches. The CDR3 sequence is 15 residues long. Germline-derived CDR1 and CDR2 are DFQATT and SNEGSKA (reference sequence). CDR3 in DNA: TGCAGTGCTAGTAGTAGCCCCAGGGGGGCTCAGCCCCAGCATTTT. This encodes CSASSSPRGAQPQHF.

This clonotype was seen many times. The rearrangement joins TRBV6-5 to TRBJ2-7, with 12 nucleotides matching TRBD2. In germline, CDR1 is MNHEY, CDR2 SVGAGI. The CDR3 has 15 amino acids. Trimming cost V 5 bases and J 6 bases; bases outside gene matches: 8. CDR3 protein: CASSPRTSGTPEQYF. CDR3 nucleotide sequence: TGTGCCAGCAGTCCGCGGACTAGCGGGACCCCCGAGCAGTACTTC.

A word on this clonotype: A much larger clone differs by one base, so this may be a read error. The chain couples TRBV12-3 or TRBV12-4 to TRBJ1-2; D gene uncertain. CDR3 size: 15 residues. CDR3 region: CAGSLLATSNYGYTF. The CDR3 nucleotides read TGTGCCGGCAGTTTATTGGCCACTTCTAACTATGGCTACACCTTC.

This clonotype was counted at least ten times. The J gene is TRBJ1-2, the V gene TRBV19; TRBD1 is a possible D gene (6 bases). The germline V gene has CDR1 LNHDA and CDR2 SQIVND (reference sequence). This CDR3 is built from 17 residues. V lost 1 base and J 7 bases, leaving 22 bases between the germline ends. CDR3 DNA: TGTGCCAGTAGTATAGCCAGGGGCGCTTCGTTCCTATCTGGCTACACCTTC. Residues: CASSIARGASFLSGYTF.

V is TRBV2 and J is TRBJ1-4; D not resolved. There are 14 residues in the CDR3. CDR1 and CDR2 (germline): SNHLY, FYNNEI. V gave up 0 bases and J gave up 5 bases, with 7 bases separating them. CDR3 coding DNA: TGTGCCAGCAGTGAAGCGGCGGTCAATGAAAAACTGTTTTTT. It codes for CASSEAAVNEKLFF. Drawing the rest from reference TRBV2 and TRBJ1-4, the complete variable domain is EPEVTQTPSHQVTQMGQEVILRCVPISNHLYFYWYRQILGQKVEFLVSFYNNEISEKSEIFDDQFSVERPDGSNFTLKIRSTKLEDSAMYFCASSEAAVNEKLFFGSGTQLSVL.

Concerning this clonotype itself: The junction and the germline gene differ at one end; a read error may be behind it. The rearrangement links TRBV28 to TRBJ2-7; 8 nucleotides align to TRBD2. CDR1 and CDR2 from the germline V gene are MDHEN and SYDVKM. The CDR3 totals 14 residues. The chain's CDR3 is CASGLSSGGYEQYF. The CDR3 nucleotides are TGTGCCAGCGGTTTGTCTTCGGGGGGGTACGAGCAGTACTTC.

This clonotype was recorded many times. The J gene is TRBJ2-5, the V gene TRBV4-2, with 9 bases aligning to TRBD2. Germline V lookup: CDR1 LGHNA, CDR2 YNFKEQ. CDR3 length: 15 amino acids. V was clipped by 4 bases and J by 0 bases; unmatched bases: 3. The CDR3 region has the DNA TGTGCCAGCAGCCGAGAGCGGGAGGACCAAGAGACCCAGTACTTC. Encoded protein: CASSREREDQETQYF.

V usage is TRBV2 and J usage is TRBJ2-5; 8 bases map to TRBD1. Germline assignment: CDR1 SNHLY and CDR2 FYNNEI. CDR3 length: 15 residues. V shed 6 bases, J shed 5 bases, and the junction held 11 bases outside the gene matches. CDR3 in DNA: TGTGCCAGCAGGGACACCAGGGGGCGCGTGGAGACCCAGTACTTC. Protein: CASRDTRGRVETQYF.

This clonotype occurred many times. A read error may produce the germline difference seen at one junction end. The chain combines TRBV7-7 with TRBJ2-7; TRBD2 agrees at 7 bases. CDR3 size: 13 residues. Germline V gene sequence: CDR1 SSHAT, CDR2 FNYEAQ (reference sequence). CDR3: CASSLAGKYEQYF. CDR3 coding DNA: TGTGCTAGCAGCTTAGCGGGCAAGTACGAGCAGTACTTC.

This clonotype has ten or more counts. CDR3 loop: CASSDTSQSSGYTF. The CDR3 DNA reads as TGTGCCAGTAGTGACACGAGTCAATCGAGTGGCTACACCTTC. The gene calls are TRBV19 and TRBJ1-2; D unclear. The CDR3 loop spans 14 amino acids. Germline V CDR1 and CDR2: LNHDA, SQIVND (reference sequence). Trimming took 5 bases from V and 7 from J, leaving 17 bases between them. Based on the CDR3 plus reference TRBV19 and TRBJ1-2, the full variable domain is DGGITQSPKYLFRKEGQNVTLSCEQNLNHDAMYWYRQDPGQGLRLIYYSQIVNDFQKGDIAEGYSVSREKKESFPLTVTSAQKNPTAFYLCASSDTSQSSGYTFGSGTRLTVV.

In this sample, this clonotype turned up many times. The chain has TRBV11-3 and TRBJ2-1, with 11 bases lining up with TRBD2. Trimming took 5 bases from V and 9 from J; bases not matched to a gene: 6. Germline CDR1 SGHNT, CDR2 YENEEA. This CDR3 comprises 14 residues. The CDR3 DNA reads TGTGCCAGCAGCCAGATAGCGGGAGGGTCTGAGCAGTTCTTC. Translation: CASSQIAGGSEQFF.

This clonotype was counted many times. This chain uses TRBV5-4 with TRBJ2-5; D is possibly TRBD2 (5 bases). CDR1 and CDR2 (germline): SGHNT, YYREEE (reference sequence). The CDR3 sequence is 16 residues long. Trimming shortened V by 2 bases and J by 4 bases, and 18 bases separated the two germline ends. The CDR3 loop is CASSFSGGGSRETQYF. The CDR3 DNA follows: TGTGCCAGCAGCTTCTCAGGTGGAGGCAGTAGAGAGACCCAGTACTTC.

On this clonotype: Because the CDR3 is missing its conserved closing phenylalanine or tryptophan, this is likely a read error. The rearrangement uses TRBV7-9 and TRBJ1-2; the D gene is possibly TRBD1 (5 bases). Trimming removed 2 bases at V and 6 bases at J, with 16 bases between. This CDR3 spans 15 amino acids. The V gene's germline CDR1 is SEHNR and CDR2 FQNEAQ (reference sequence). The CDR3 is CASSLTPPGTDGYTL. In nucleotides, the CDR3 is TGTGCCAGCAGCTTAACCCCCCCCGGGACGGATGGCTACACCCTC.

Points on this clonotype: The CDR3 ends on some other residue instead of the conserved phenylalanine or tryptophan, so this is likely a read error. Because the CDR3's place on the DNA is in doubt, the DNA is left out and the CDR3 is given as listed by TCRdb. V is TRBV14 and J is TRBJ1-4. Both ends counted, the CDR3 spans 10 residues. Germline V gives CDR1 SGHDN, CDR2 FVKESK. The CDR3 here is CASSRGGANY.

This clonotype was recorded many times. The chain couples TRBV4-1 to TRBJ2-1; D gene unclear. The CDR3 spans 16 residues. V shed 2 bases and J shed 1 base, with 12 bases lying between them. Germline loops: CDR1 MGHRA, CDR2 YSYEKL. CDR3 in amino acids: CASSQLAGVSYNEQFF. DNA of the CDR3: TGCGCCAGCAGCCAACTGGCAGGTGTGTCCTACAATGAGCAGTTCTTC.

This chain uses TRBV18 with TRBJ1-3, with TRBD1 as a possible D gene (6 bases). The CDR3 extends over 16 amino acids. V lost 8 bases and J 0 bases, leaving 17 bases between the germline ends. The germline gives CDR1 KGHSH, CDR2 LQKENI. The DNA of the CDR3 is TGTGCCAGCCAGCAAGGGGACATTTACTCTGGAAACACCATATATTTT. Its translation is CASQQGDIYSGNTIYF.

CDR3 sequence reads: CASSLGLTGDTGELFF. In nucleotides, the CDR3 is TGTGCCAGCAGCTTAGGACTTACGGGGGACACCGGGGAGCTGTTTTTT. This chain joins TRBV11-3 and TRBJ2-2; possibly TRBD2 for D (6 bases). CDR1 is SGHNT and CDR2 is YENEEA in the germline V gene. The CDR3 is 16 residues long. V lost 1 base and J lost 3, with 12 bases in between.

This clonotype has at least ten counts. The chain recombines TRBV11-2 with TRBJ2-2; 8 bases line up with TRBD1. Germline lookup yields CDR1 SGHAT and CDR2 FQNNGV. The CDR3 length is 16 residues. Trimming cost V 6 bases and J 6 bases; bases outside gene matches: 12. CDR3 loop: CASRPIRGQLAGELFF. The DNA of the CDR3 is TGTGCCAGCAGACCTATCAGGGGGCAATTGGCCGGGGAGCTGTTTTTT.

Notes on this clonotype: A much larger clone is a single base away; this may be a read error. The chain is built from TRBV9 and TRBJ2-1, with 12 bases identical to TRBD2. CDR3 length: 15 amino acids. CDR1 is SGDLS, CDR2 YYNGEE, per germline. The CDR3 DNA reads TGCGCCAGCCAGACTAGCGGGAGCCCCTACAATGAGCCGTTCTTC. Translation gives CASQTSGSPYNEPFF. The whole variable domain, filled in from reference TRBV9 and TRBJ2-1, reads DSGVTQTPKHLITATGQRVTLRCSPRSGDLSVYWYQQSLDQGLQFLIQYYNGEERAKGNILERFSAQQFPDLHSELNLSSLELGDSALYFCASQTSGSPYNEPFFGPGTRLTVL.

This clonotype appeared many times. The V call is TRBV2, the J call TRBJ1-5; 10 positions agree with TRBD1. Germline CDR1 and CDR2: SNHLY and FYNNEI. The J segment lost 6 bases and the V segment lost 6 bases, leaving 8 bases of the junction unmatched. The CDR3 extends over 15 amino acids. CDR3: CASRPGTGVGQPQHF. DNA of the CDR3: TGTGCCAGCAGGCCCGGGACAGGGGTCGGTCAGCCCCAGCATTTT.

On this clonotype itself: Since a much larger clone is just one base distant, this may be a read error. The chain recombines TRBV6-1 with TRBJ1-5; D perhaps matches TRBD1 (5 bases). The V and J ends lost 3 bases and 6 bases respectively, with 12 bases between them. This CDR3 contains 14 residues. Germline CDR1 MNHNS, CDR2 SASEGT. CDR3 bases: TGTGCCAGCAGTGACAACGACAGTTTTCAGCCCCAGCATTTT. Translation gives CASSDNDSFQPQHF.

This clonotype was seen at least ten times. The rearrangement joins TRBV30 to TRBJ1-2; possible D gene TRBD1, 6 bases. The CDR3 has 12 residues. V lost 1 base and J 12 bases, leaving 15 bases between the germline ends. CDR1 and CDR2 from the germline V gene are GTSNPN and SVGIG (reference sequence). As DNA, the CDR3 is TGTGCCTGGAGTGGGAGGGGGACGGCGCACACCTTC. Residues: CAWSGRGTAHTF.

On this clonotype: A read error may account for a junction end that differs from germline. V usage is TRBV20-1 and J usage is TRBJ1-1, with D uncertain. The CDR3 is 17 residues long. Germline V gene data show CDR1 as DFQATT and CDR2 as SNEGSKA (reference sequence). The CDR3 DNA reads TGCAGTGCTAGAGATCAAGGCGCAAGGGTTGGGAACACTGGAGCTTTCTTT. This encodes CSARDQGARVGNTGAFF.